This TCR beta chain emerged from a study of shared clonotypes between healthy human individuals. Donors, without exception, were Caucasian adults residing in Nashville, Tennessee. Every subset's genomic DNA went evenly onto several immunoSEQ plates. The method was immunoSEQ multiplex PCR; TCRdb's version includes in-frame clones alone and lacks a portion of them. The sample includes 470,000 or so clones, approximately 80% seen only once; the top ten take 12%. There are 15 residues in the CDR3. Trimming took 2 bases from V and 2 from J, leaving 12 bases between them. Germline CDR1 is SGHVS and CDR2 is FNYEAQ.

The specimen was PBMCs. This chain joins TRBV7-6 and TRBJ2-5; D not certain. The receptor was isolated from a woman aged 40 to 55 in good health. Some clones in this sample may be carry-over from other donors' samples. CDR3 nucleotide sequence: TGTGCCAGCAGCTTACCCCAACTCGGTCAAGAGACCCAGTACTTC. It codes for CASSLPQLGQETQYF. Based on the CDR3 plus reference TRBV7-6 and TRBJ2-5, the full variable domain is GAGVSQSPRYKVTKRGQDVALRCDPISGHVSLYWYRQALGQGPEFLTYFNYEAQQDKSGLPNDRFSAERPEGSISTLTIQRTEQRDSAMYRCASSLPQLGQETQYFGPGTRLLVL.